This paragraph reports one T cell receptor (beta chain). This library used roughly 400 ng RNA and molecular barcoded adaptors spanning alpha/delta and beta/gamma chains. Each CDR3 protein gets one entry after TCRdb re-called the reads with MiXCR. This sample has approximately 41,000 distinct CDR3 sequences, with roughly 13% found just once. This entry is derived from a study of read filtering for tumor transcriptome and immune sequencing. About the research overall: The cohort had over 16 men and over twelve women aged roughly 45 to 90, mean roughly 65 years. DNase treatment preceded whole-transcriptome library preparation. TCR-mapped reads were about 4.05 to 11 million with IR-seq versus about 85 to 1,300 with RNA-seq.

V dropped 3 bases and J dropped 8 bases, with 17 bases sitting between them. The CDR3 sequence is 14 residues long. Germline assignment: CDR1 SGHRS and CDR2 YFSETQ. The receptor was derived from a donor aged 40 or older with multiple myeloma. This chain uses TRBV5-1 with TRBJ1-2, with D maybe TRBD1 (5 bases). Sequenced sample: a population of CD138-negative cells sorted from bone marrow. CDR3: CASSSGGDSGGYTF. CDR3 coding DNA: TGCGCCAGCAGCTCGGGAGGGGACTCAGGCGGCTACACCTTC.